Each of the 14 T cell receptor beta chains below was sequenced from the same sample in a study of CD8+CD57+ T cells in acquired aplastic anemia. The authors sequenced patients whose flow cytometry had shown CD8+CD57+ cell expansion. TCR beta VDJ and CDR3 were profiled, and genomic DNA was the template. Via MiXCR, TCRdb re-called the reads, giving one row per CDR3 protein. The sample includes hundreds of thousands of distinct CDR3 sequences, approximately 79% of them seen just once. The specimen was sorted CD4+, CD8+, or CD8+CD57+ T cells (not recorded which) from PBMCs. The receptors shown here come from a human donor with aplastic anemia.

This clonotype was picked up a small number of times. Germline and junction disagree at one end, which may indicate a read error. This chain uses TRBV5-4 with TRBJ2-5, with 8 bases that match TRBD2. The CDR3 extends over 14 amino acids. From germline, CDR1 is SGHNT and CDR2 YYREEE (reference sequence). CDR3 DNA: TGTGCCACCAGCATTACTAGCGGCCAAGAGACCCAGTACTTC. The encoded protein is CATSITSGQETQYF.

The rearrangement uses TRBV9 and TRBJ2-3; either TRBD1 or TRBD2 may supply D (5 bases each). Between the trimmed V and J ends, which lost 7 bases and 5 bases, there was a span of 14 bases. The germline gives CDR1 SGDLS, CDR2 YYNGEE. This CDR3 region has 13 residues. The CDR3 DNA follows: TGTGCCAGCGGGGACGGGTCCAAAGATACGCAGTATTTT. This codes for CASGDGSKDTQYF.

As concerns this clonotype: At one boundary the junction diverges from the germline segment, which might be a read error. CDR3 in amino acids: CASSIAGSYGANYF. The CDR3 coding sequence is TGTGCCAGCAGCATAGCGGGTAGCTACGGGGCCAACTACTTC. The chain joins TRBV7-8 to TRBJ2-5; 7 nucleotides line up with TRBD2. The CDR3 has 14 residues. Germline V gene data show CDR1 as SGHVS and CDR2 as FQNEAQ.

This CDR3 is CASSSSGRNYNEQFF. Written as DNA, the CDR3 is TGTGCCAGCTCAAGTAGCGGGAGAAATTACAATGAGCAGTTCTTC. The chain couples TRBV18 to TRBJ2-1, with TRBD2 identical over 9 bases. J was trimmed by 4 bases and V by 5 bases; bases with no gene match: 6. CDR3 size: 15 residues. Germline V lookup: CDR1 KGHSH, CDR2 LQKENI.

Comment on this clonotype: At one of its ends the junction is not consistent with the germline gene, which may arise from a read error. The CDR3 DNA sequence: TGTGCCAGCAGCTCGGCTCGAGCCGCCGAATCAGCAGTTTTT. As protein: CASSSARAAESAVF. The rearrangement links TRBV7-7 to TRBJ2-3; D gene unclear. Germline CDR1 reads SSHAT; CDR2 reads FNYEAQ (reference sequence). This CDR3 is 14 amino acids long.

A few counts support this clonotype. The chain employs TRBV9 and TRBJ1-1; 10 bases fit TRBD1. The J segment lost 0 bases and the V segment lost 2 bases, leaving 7 bases of the junction unmatched. The germline V gene has CDR1 SGDLS and CDR2 YYNGEE. The length of the CDR3 is 17 residues. The CDR3 here is CASSVSQGTGVNTEAFF. The CDR3 region has the DNA TGTGCCAGCAGCGTTTCCCAGGGGACAGGGGTGAACACTGAAGCTTTCTTT. Full variable domain (remainder filled in from reference TRBV9 and TRBJ1-1): DSGVTQTPKHLITATGQRVTLRCSPRSGDLSVYWYQQSLDQGLQFLIQYYNGEERAKGNILERFSAQQFPDLHSELNLSSLELGDSALYFCASSVSQGTGVNTEAFFGQGTRLTVV.

This CDR3 reads CASSYRQGGIGASYEQYV. The CDR3 coding sequence is TGTGCCAGCAGCTACCGTCAGGGAGGGATAGGGGCATCCTACGAGCAGTACGTC. The chain links TRBV7-3 to TRBJ2-7; 7 bases are shared with TRBD2. Trimming removed 4 bases from V and 1 base from J; junction bases left unmatched: 16. The CDR3 has 18 residues. Germline CDR1 is SGHTA and CDR2 is FQGTGA.

The rearrangement links TRBV11-2 to TRBJ2-3; TRBD2 is a possible D gene (6 bases). This CDR3 is 13 amino acids long. Germline assignment: CDR1 SGHAT and CDR2 FQNNGV. With 6 bases removed from V and 1 base from J, the gap between germline ends came to 8 bases. This chain's CDR3 is CASRVAGTDTQYF. Written as DNA, the CDR3 is TGTGCCAGCAGGGTAGCGGGCACAGATACGCAGTATTTT. The variable domain in full, with the rest retrieved from reference TRBV11-2 and TRBJ2-3, is EAGVAQSPRYKIIEKRQSVAFWCNPISGHATLYWYQQILGQGPKLLIQFQNNGVVDDSQLPKDRFSAERLKGVDSTLKIQPAKLEDSAVYLCASRVAGTDTQYFGPGTRLTVL.

By proportion, this clonotype is medium-sized (0.01 to 0.1%). The chain is built from TRBV24-1 and TRBJ2-1; D tentatively fits TRBD1 or TRBD2 (5 bases each). The CDR3 contains 12 residues. CDR1 and CDR2 from the germline V gene are KGHDR and SFDVKD. V dropped 2 bases and J dropped 7 bases, with 5 bases sitting between them. CDR3 sequence reads: CATSDWGNEQFF. The CDR3 coding sequence is TGTGCCACCAGTGATTGGGGGAATGAGCAGTTCTTC.

This chain connects TRBV20-1 to TRBJ1-2; D is unclear. The CDR3 sequence is 15 residues long. The germline V and J ends were trimmed by 6 bases and 1 base, with 18 bases remaining between them. Germline V gives CDR1 DFQATT, CDR2 SNEGSKA (reference sequence). This chain's CDR3 is CSALGQAIHNYGYTF. The CDR3 DNA is TGCAGTGCCCTCGGGCAGGCCATCCATAACTATGGCTACACCTTC.

This clonotype was recorded a few times. The chain employs TRBV7-9 and TRBJ1-1; D is ambiguous. Trimming left V 3 bases short and J 1 base short, with 6 bases between. The length of the CDR3 is 13 residues. Germline CDR1 reads SEHNR; CDR2 reads FQNEAQ (reference sequence). CDR3 DNA sequence: TGTGCCAGCAGCTTCTCAGGGAACACTGAAGCTTTCTTT. Its translation is CASSFSGNTEAFF.

A remark on this clonotype: Being one base from a much bigger clone, this may be a read error. The chain combines TRBV5-6 with TRBJ2-1, with D possibly TRBD2 on 6 matching bases. With 2 bases removed from V and 8 bases from J, the gap between germline ends came to 11 bases. The germline V gene encodes CDR1 SGHDT and CDR2 YYEEEE. This CDR3 spans 13 amino acids. CDR3 DNA: TGTGCCAGCAGCTTTCGGGGGATCCATGAGCAGTTCTTC. It codes for CASSFRGIHEQFF.

About this clonotype: Germline and junction disagree at one end, which may indicate a read error. The rearrangement links TRBV7-9 to TRBJ1-6; D is ambiguous. The CDR3 covers 14 residues. The V gene's germline CDR1 is SEHNR and CDR2 FQNEAQ (reference sequence). The CDR3 DNA reads TGTGCCAGCAGCTTGAGTTCCAATAATTCACCCGTCGACTTT. Translated, it gives CASSLSSNNSPVDF.

For this clonotype: At one end, the junction sequence differs from germline, possibly due to a read error. CDR3 in DNA: TGTGCCAGCGGCGTCGTAGGCACAGATCTGCAGTTTTTT. It is translated as CASGVVGTDLQFF. The rearrangement uses TRBV7-9 and TRBJ2-3; no clear D gene. This CDR3 spans 13 amino acids. Germline CDR1 and CDR2: SEHNR and FQNEAQ (reference sequence). Based on the CDR3 plus reference TRBV7-9 and TRBJ2-3, the full variable domain is DTGVSQNPRHKITKRGQNVTFRCDPISEHNRLYWYRQTLGQGPEFLTYFQNEAQLEKSRLLSDRFSAERPKGSFSTLEIQRTEQGDSAMYLCASGVVGTDLQFFGPGTRLTVL.